This T cell receptor beta chain was captured by sequencing in a study of T cells in Graves' hyperthyroidism and ophthalmopathy. Study findings and constraints: In simple terms, a model built on 13 V-J features told ophthalmopathy apart from stable hyperthyroidism.

Regions amplified from RNA transcripts were the TCR beta CDR3 regions. The TCR CDR3 first-round RT-PCR relied on the HTBI primer set. TCRdb reanalysed the multiplex PCR reads using MiXCR and keeps one entry per CDR3 protein. The sample lists under 750,000 distinct CDR3 sequences, approximately 19% occurring once. Germline values: CDR1 SGHVS, CDR2 FQNEAQ. V lost 1 base, J lost 11 bases, and 5 bases lay in between. The CDR3 has 11 residues. With regard to this clonotype: What it recognizes is unknown.

Used for diagnoses were clinical symptoms, serum thyroxine and TRAb, thyroid ultrasound and orbital computed tomography. PBMCs were sourced from roughly 9.3 ml fresh peripheral blood. The J gene is TRBJ1-4, the V gene TRBV7-8; D ambiguous. Sequenced input: blood. The TCR comes from a woman aged 45-59 years with Graves' hyperthyroidism that later progressed to Graves' ophthalmopathy. CDR3 region: CASSLERKLFF. The CDR3 DNA reads as TGTGCCAGCAGCTTAGAAAGGAAACTGTTTTTT.